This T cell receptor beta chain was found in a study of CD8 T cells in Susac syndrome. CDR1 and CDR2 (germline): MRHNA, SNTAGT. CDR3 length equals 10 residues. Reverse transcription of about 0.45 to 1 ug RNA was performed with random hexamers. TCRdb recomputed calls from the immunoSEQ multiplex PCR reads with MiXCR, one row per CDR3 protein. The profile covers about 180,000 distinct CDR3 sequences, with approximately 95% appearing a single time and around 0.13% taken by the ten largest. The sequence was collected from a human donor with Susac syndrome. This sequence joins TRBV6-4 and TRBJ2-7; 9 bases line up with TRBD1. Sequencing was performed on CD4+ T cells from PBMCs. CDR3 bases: TGCGGACAGGGGAGACACGAGCAGTACGTC. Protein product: CGQGRHEQYV.